One and the same sample provided the 9 T cell receptor beta chains below, sequenced in a study of cytomegalovirus exposure and HLA in healthy donors (TCRdb year 2017). Libraries were built with the immunoSEQ multiplex PCR assay. For the multiplex PCR, a mixture combining 60 forward primers for TCR Vbeta segments and 13 reverse primers for TCR Jbeta segments was used. TCRdb limited this immuneACCESS table to in-frame rearrangements with V and J called. A share of clones is missing; checked studies link under half to unresolved V genes, and the rest is unexplained. The table for this sample lists 83,000 or so clones; 75% to 85% of them were counted only once. The ten biggest clones cover around 15% of the sample. The sequencing input was PBMCs. Every receptor here comes from a middle-aged woman in good health and CMV-seropositive.

This clone occurred a few times. The V gene is TRBV5-6, the J gene TRBJ2-6, with D possibly being TRBD1 (6 bases). Germline V gene lookup returns CDR1 SGHDT and CDR2 YYEEEE. The ends were cut back, 0 bases at V and 0 bases at J, with 10 bases in the middle. This CDR3 has 17 residues. The CDR3, as DNA: TGTGCCAGCAGCTTGGTCAGGGGAATCTCTGGGGCCAACGTCCTGACTTTC. Translation: CASSLVRGISGANVLTF.

The rearrangement links TRBV28 to TRBJ1-5; D is possibly TRBD1 (6 bases). The CDR3 totals 14 residues. Trimming took 6 bases from V and 6 from J, leaving 15 bases between them. The germline V gene has CDR1 MDHEN and CDR2 SYDVKM. In DNA, the CDR3 is TGTGCCAGCAGCCTGGGACATCGGTCTCAGCCCCAGCATTTT. This sequence encodes CASSLGHRSQPQHF.

V and J are TRBV19 and TRBJ2-5; 9 bases map to TRBD1. CDR3 length: 16 residues. Germline loops: CDR1 LNHDA, CDR2 SQIVND (reference sequence). V shed 5 bases, J shed 10 bases, and the junction held 17 bases outside the gene matches. CDR3 loop: CASSPRKGTGNWGQYF. CDR3 nucleotide sequence: TGTGCCAGTAGTCCGCGTAAGGGGACAGGGAACTGGGGCCAGTACTTC. The full variable domain, in which reference TRBV19 and TRBJ2-5 provide the parts outside the CDR3, is DGGITQSPKYLFRKEGQNVTLSCEQNLNHDAMYWYRQDPGQGLRLIYYSQIVNDFQKGDIAEGYSVSREKKESFPLTVTSAQKNPTAFYLCASSPRKGTGNWGQYFGPGTRLLVL.

The chain joins TRBV28 to TRBJ2-3, with TRBD1 matching over 7 bases. Germline loops: CDR1 MDHEN, CDR2 SYDVKM. This CDR3 region has 14 residues. V trimming: 8 bases; J trimming: 1 base; junction bases outside the gene matches: 6. CDR3 protein: CASRQGGGTDTQYF. As DNA, the CDR3 is TGTGCCAGCCGACAGGGCGGAGGCACAGATACGCAGTATTTT.

The chain has TRBV4-1 and TRBJ2-5, with 9 bases identical to TRBD2. Germline V gene sequence: CDR1 MGHRA, CDR2 YSYEKL. The CDR3 contains 18 residues. V was clipped by 0 bases and J by 4 bases; unmatched bases: 12. CDR3 sequence: CASSQDGGKAGGRETQYF. As DNA, the CDR3 is TGCGCCAGCAGCCAAGATGGGGGAAAAGCGGGGGGTAGAGAGACCCAGTACTTC.

This chain joins TRBV4-3 and TRBJ2-3; 7 bases fit TRBD1. The germline CDR1 and CDR2 sequences are LGHNA and YSLEER. The CDR3 contains 13 residues. Losses at the gene ends were 2 bases for V and 4 bases for J; bases not matched to a gene: 0. The CDR3 spells CASSQQGADTQYF. The CDR3 DNA sequence: TGCGCCAGCAGCCAACAGGGGGCAGATACGCAGTATTTT.

The CDR3 region has the DNA TGTGCCAGCAGCGTAGGTACAGGTTATGGCTACACCTTC. Protein product: CASSVGTGYGYTF. The chain employs TRBV9 and TRBJ1-2, with TRBD1 as a possible D gene (5 bases). There are 13 residues in the CDR3. Germline V gene lookup returns CDR1 SGDLS and CDR2 YYNGEE. Trimming stripped 0 bases from V and 5 bases from J, with 8 bases between.

The rearrangement links TRBV29-1 to TRBJ1-2; D unresolved. The germline V and J ends were trimmed by 0 bases and 3 bases, with 8 bases remaining between them. In germline, CDR1 is SQVTM, CDR2 ANQGSEA. This CDR3 comprises 13 residues. The CDR3 spells CSVEDQAHYGYTF. The CDR3 DNA sequence: TGCAGCGTTGAAGATCAGGCCCACTATGGCTACACCTTC.

V usage is TRBV15 and J usage is TRBJ1-2; D is ambiguous. The CDR3 is 14 amino acids. Trimming removed 1 base at V and 2 bases at J, with 8 bases between. Germline assignment: CDR1 LNHNV and CDR2 YYDKDF (reference sequence). The CDR3 region is CATSRGRVNYGYTF. CDR3 nucleotide sequence: TGTGCCACCAGCAGAGGGAGAGTGAACTATGGCTACACCTTC.